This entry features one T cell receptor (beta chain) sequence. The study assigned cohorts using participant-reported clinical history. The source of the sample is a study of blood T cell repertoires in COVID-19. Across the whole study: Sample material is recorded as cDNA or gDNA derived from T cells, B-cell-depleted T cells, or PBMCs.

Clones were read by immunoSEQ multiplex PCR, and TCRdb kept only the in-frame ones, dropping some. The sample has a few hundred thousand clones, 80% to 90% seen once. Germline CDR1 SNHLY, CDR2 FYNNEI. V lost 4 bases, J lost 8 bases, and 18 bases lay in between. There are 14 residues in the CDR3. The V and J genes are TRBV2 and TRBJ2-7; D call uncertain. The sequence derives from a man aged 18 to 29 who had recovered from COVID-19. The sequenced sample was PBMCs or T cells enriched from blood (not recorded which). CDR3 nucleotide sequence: TGTGCCAGCAGTGGCATCTCCGCCCGGGTTAAGCAGTACTTC. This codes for CASSGISARVKQYF.